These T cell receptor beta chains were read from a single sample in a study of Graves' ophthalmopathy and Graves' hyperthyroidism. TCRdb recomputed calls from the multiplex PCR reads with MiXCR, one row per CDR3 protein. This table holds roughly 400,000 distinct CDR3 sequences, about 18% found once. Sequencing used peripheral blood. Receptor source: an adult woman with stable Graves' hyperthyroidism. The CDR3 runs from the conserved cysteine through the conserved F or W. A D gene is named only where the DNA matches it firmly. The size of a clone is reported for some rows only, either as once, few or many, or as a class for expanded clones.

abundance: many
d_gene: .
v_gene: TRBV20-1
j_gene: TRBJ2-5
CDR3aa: CSAREPIANQETQYF
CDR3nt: TGCAGTGCTAGGGAGCCCATAGCGAACCAAGAGACCCAGTACTTC

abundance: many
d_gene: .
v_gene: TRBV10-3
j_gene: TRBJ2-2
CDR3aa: CAISESGAGELFF
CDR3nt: TGTGCCATCAGTGAGTCCGGGGCCGGGGAGCTGTTTTTT

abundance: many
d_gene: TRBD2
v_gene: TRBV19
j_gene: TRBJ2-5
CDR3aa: CASSRGWGGRAGETQYF
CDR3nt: TGTGCCAGTAGTAGGGGCTGGGGCGGGAGGGCCGGAGAGACCCAGTACTTC

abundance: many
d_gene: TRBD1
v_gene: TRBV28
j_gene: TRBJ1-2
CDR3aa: CASDTGESGYTF
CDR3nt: TGTGCCAGCGATACAGGGGAGAGCGGCTACACCTTC

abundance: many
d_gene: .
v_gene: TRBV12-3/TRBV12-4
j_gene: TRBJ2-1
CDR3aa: CASSTARVGQFF
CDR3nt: TGTGCCAGCAGTACCGCACGGGTCGGGCAGTTCTTC

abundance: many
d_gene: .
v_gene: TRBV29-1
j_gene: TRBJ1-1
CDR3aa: CSVEVRTEAFF
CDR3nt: TGCAGCGTTGAAGTCCGCACTGAAGCTTTCTTT

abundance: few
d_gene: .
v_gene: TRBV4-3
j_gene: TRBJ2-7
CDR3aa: CASSRLTGGRYYEQYF
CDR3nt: TGCGCCAGCAGCCGGCTGACAGGTGGGAGGTACTACGAGCAGTACTTC

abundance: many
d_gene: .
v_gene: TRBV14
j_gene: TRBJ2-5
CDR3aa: CASSQNQKETQYF
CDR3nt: TGTGCCAGCAGCCAAAACCAGAAAGAGACCCAGTACTTC

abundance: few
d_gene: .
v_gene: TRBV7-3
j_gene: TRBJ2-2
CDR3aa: CASRLSGTPSGGELFF
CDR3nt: TGTGCCAGCAGACTGTCCGGGACGCCGAGCGGGGGGGAGCTGTTTTTT

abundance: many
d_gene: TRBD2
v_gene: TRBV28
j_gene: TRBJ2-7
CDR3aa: CAPKFTRGGEQYF
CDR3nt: TGTGCCCCGAAATTCACACGGGGGGGCGAGCAGTACTTC

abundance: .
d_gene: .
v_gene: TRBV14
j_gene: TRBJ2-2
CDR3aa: CASSGPTKSNTGELFF
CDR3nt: TGTGCCAGCAGTGGACCGACTAAGTCGAACACCGGGGAGCTGTTTTTT

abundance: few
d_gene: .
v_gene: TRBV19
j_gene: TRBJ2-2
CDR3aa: CASRKGGGDTGELFF
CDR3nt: TGTGCCAGTAGGAAGGGGGGGGGCGACACCGGGGAGCTGTTTTTT

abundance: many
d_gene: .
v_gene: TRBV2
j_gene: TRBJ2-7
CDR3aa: CASSEARNRAGEQYF
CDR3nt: TGTGCCAGCAGTGAAGCCCGAAACAGGGCCGGTGAGCAGTACTTC

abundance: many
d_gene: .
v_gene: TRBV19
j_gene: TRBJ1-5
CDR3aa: CASTGWDNQPQHF
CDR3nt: TGTGCCAGTACAGGGTGGGACAATCAGCCCCAGCATTTT

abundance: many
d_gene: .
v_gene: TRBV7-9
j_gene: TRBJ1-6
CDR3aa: CASSLSAGGSPLHF
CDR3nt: TGTGCCAGCAGCTTAAGCGCGGGGGGTTCACCCCTCCACTTT

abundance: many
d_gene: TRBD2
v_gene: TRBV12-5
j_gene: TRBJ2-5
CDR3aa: CASGTELALTQYF
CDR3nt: TGTGCTAGTGGTACCGAACTAGCGTTGACCCAGTACTTC

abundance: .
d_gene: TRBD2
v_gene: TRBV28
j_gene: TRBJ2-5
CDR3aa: CASSLVLSQGLAGSETQYF
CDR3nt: TGTGCCAGCAGTTTAGTCCTTAGCCAGGGACTAGCGGGGAGTGAGACCCAGTACTTC